These T cell receptor beta chains were read from a single sample in a study of CD8+CD57+ T cells in acquired aplastic anemia. TCRdb re-derived calls from the reads in MiXCR, one entry per CDR3 protein. This sample carries some 410,000 distinct CDR3 sequences, about 70% of them seen once, and the ten largest clones take less than 4%. Sequencing was performed on sorted CD4+, CD8+, or CD8+CD57+ T cells (not recorded which) from PBMCs. These receptors were obtained from a human donor in good health, serving as a control. Each CDR3 is given with its conserved first and last residue. The order of the fields is D gene, clone size, J gene, V gene, CDR3 DNA, CDR3 protein. A D gene is named only where the DNA matches it firmly. A row's size may be missing; if present it is once, few, many or a size class.

TRBD1 NA TRBJ2-1 TRBV20-1 TGCAGTGCTACAGGGGGCCTCTATCACAATGAGCAGTTCTTC CSATGGLYHNEQFF
NA NA TRBJ2-5 TRBV14 TGTGCCAGCAGCCAAGATTATACAGGGAGACGGGAGACCCAGTACTTC CASSQDYTGRRETQYF
TRBD1 NA TRBJ1-2 TRBV9 TGTGCCAGCAGCCCTTCCGGGACAGGAGGTCAGAGGGGCGGCTATGGCTACACCTTC CASSPSGTGGQRGGYGYTF
NA once TRBJ2-6 TRBV5-4 TGTGCCACCAGCACTGCGTGTGGGGCCAACGTCCTAACTTTC CATSTACGANVLTF
TRBD2 NA TRBJ2-1 TRBV10-2 TGTGCCAGCAGCCGCCGCTGGGGGGGGACTGGCGATGAGCAGTTCTTC CASSRRWGGTGDEQFF
TRBD2 NA TRBJ2-3 TRBV19 TGTGCCAGTAGCTCGCTAGCGGGGGGTAGAGATACCAAGTATTTT CASSSLAGGRDTKYF
NA NA TRBJ1-2 TRBV10-3 TGTGCCAGCAGAATAGGAGGGGAGGCTGGCTACACCTTC CASRIGGEAGYTF
NA NA TRBJ1-1 TRBV7-2 TGTGCCAGCAGCCGATGGGGGGGGGGTGAAGCTTTCTTT CASSRWGGGEAFF
NA NA TRBJ1-1 TRBV5-1 TGCGCCAGCAGCTTAGGGGCTCCGCAAGAAGCTTTCTTT CASSLGAPQEAFF
NA NA TRBJ2-3 TRBV12-3/TRBV12-4 TGTGCCAGCAGCTACAGAGTGAAGGGCAACACTTTCGATTATTTT CASSYRVKGNTFDYF
NA NA TRBJ2-1 TRBV10-2 TGTGCCAGCAGTGGGCACATCTGGTACAATGAGCAGTTCTTC CASSGHIWYNEQFF
TRBD1 NA TRBJ1-2 TRBV19 TGTGCCAGTAAGTCTACAGGGGCGACTAACTATGGCTACACCTTC CASKSTGATNYGYTF
NA NA TRBJ1-2 TRBV20-1 TGCAGTGCCCGCGTCAGGAGGGGCGCTAGCTATGGCTACACCTTC CSARVRRGASYGYTF
NA NA TRBJ1-1 TRBV9 TGTGCCAGCAGCGGCTTACTACAGGATTCACCCCTCTTCTTT CASSGLLQDSPLFF
NA few TRBJ1-6 TRBV7-3 TGTGCCAGCAGCTTAAAGGAGGGATCACCCCTCCACTTT CASSLKEGSPLHF
NA NA TRBJ2-7 TRBV29-1 TGCAGCGTTGAAGTGCGTCCGGCGAGCTCCTACGAGCAGTACTTC CSVEVRPASSYEQYF